This T cell receptor (beta chain) was recovered during a study of blood T cell repertoires in COVID-19. Across the study: The cDNA or gDNA used as material had been derived from T cells, B-cell-depleted T cells, or PBMCs.

The V and J ends lost 2 bases and 7 bases respectively, with 5 bases between them. Germline V lookup: CDR1 MNHNY, CDR2 SVGAGI (reference sequence). The CDR3 is 12 residues long. Here immunoSEQ multiplex PCR was the method, and the copy in TCRdb shows in-frame clones only, minus some. The data contain over 55,000 clones, less than 90% of them singletons. The specimen was peripheral blood. This receptor was obtained from a man over 45 with active COVID-19. The chain couples TRBV6-6 to TRBJ2-2; D is unresolved. The CDR3 coding sequence is TGTGCCAGCAGTTACGTTATCGGGGAGCTGTTTTTT. Its translation: CASSYVIGELFF.